The sequence of this T cell receptor beta chain was determined in a study of T-cell reconstitution after alpha-beta-depleted transplantation in children (dated by TCRdb to the mid-2010s). For context, the study as a whole: The study quantitatively tracked T-cell immune reconstitution after TCRalphabeta/CD19-depleted allogeneic hematopoietic cell transplantation in children using TCR repertoire profiling. Study-wide findings and limitations: Over subsequent months, a decline in hyperexpanded clone frequencies was noted, and after one year, T-cell counts and TCRbeta diversity were mostly ascribed to newly produced T cells. In some patients, the high TCRbeta diversity seen at day 60 was put down to recipient T cells and intrathymic progenitors that had survived conditioning. Apparently early alphabetaT-cell count recovery about two months after transplant reportedly relied on only several hundred rapidly expanded clones derived from non-depleted graft cells.

Libraries were built with PCR. TCRdb lists the instrument as Illumina HiSeq 2500. To normalize quantification of the TCRbeta repertoire, the TCR libraries were built with molecular barcoding that relied on unique molecular identifiers. TCRdb trimmed public reads at Q25 via fastp, called clones via MiXCR and kept in-frame beta chains. Every entry covers one CDR3 protein and lists the most common genes and DNA from its rows. The sample table records about 590,000 distinct CDR3 sequences; 10% to 15% of these occur just once. Over 2% of the sample is held by the ten biggest clonotypes. Reading the label with the study, this specimen's treatment or condition is: allogeneic hematopoietic cell transplantation with graft depleted of TCRalphabeta T cells and CD19 B cells. TCRalphabeta/CD19-depleted allogeneic hematopoietic cell grafts were given to the transplant recipients, all of whom were children. This clonotype was counted only a few times. The clone's antigen remains unknown. Per-base quality was not reported, and no clone a single base away is much larger than it.

The source is a male patient younger than 18 who had a stem cell transplant for acute myeloid leukemia, so the T cells may come from the graft donor. The sample in question was PBMCs, mostly from graft donor cells, obtained 360 days after TCRalphabeta/CD19-depleted stem cell transplant.

The DNA is as follows: TGCAGCGTTCACTATAGCGGGAAAGGGGAGACCCAGTACTTC. This yields the protein CSVHYSGKGETQYF. The V gene is TRBV29-1 and the J gene is TRBJ2-5; 8 central bases correspond to TRBD2. The CDR1 and CDR2 encoded by the germline V gene are SQVTM and ANQGSEA. The CDR3 goes from the cysteine to the phenylalanine over 14 residues. This entry keeps only the CDR3 DNA: 42 bases, framed from base 1. The germline V and J ends show losses of 5 bases and 5 bases respectively, and no gene match explains 10 bases of the junction. This CDR3, with the reference TRBV29-1 and TRBJ2-5 proteins standing in past its ends, gives the full variable domain SAVISQKPSRDICQRGTSLTIQCQVDSQVTMMFWYRQQPGQSLTLIATANQGSEATYESGFVIDKFPISRPNLTFSTLTVSNMSPEDSSIYLCSVHYSGKGETQYFGPGTRLLVL.